The sequence of this TCR beta chain was determined in a study of T cell responses to AZD1222 COVID-19 vaccine. Broader study findings: In all cases, repertoires were sampled only after the peak T cell response.

Libraries were prepared by immunoSEQ multiplex PCR; TCRdb keeps only in-frame clonotypes and omits some of them. The table lists 150,000 to 200,000 clones, 85% to 95% of them singletons. This clone was observed once. Its antigen is not identified. This clonotype was sampled from an adult in good health. This material consisted of peripheral blood, taken on day 0 of AZD1222 vaccination.

The CDR3 sequence is CASITGEGNSPLHF. CDR3 nucleotide sequence: TGTGCCAGCATAACAGGGGAGGGTAATTCACCCCTCCACTTT. This chain uses TRBV28 with TRBJ1-6, with 7 nucleotides matching TRBD1. This CDR3 spans 14 amino acids. Germline-derived CDR1 and CDR2 are MDHEN and SYDVKM. Trimming took 7 bases from V and 6 from J; bases not matched to a gene: 6.